This T cell receptor (beta chain) emerged from a study of cytomegalovirus exposure and HLA in healthy donors. Study-level findings and limits: Accounts indicate the classifier identified cytomegalovirus status with strong specificity and sensitivity. A few of the chains that were CMV-associated were confirmed in vitro to be specific for CMV antigens. After further analysis at a later stage, 16,951 TCR beta sequences were associated with HLA alleles at 0.05 false discovery rate. The authors later found TCR association rates varying by HLA locus, with DRB1 most and HLA-C fewest.

With 60 Vbeta and 13 Jbeta primers, the PCR was carried out. The assay was immunoSEQ multiplex PCR, and TCRdb's table has in-frame clones only and misses some. The table shows 95,000 to 150,000 clones, with 77% occurring only once. Comments on this clone: Its antigen is not identified.

The germline CDR1 and CDR2 sequences are SGHVS and FQNEAQ. The CDR3 runs to 13 residues. Trimming removed 5 bases at V and 1 base at J, with 8 bases between. Sequencing used PBMCs. The TCR comes from a woman aged 40 to 55 in good health and CMV-seropositive. The chain carries TRBV7-8 and TRBJ1-1; D is ambiguous. The CDR3 region is CASSPIPNTEAFF. The CDR3, as DNA: TGTGCCAGCAGCCCAATCCCGAACACTGAAGCTTTCTTT.